This entry describes one T cell receptor beta chain. Its antigen is currently unknown. Second doses at about 4 or about 12 weeks were pooled. Method: immunoSEQ multiplex PCR; TCRdb's copy keeps in-frame clones and lacks some. Counted here are about 180,000 clones, about 88% occurring once; the ten biggest clones make up more than 25%. The entry originates in a study of T cell responses to AZD1222 COVID-19 vaccine. Germline CDR1 reads SGHTA; CDR2 reads FQGTGA. Unmatched junction bases numbered 11, after V lost 5 bases and J lost 5 bases. CDR3 size: 16 residues. Study findings and constraints: Researchers took repertoire samples only after the peak T cell response had come. Baseline seropositives among AZD1222 recipients totaled only 5 to 7. Unmutated variant regions are reportedly targeted by nearly half of spike-specific TCRs.

The rearrangement links TRBV7-3 to TRBJ2-5, with TRBD2 identical over 10 bases. The receptor's source is an adult who received the AZD1222 COVID-19 vaccine. The material sequenced was peripheral blood, taken 28 days after the second AZD1222 dose. The CDR3 DNA reads as TGTGCCAGCAGCCCCGGGGCTAGCGGGAGAGTGGAGACCCAGTACTTC. Its translation: CASSPGASGRVETQYF.